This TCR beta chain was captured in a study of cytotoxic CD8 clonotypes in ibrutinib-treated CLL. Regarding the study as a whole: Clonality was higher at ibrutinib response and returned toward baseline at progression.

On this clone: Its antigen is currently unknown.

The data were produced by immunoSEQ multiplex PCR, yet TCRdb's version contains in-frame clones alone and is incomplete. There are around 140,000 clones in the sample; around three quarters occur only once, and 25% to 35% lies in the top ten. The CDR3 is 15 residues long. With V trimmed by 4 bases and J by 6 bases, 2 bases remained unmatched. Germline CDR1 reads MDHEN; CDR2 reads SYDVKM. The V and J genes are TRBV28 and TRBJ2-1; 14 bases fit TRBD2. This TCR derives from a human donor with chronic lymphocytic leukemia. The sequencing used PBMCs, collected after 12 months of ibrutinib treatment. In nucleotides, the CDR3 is TGTGCCAGCAGTTCGGGACTAGCGGGAGCCAATGAGCAGTTCTTC. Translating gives CASSSGLAGANEQFF.